These 7 T cell receptor beta chains originate from one sample sequenced in a study of regulatory T cells in long-lasting Graves disease. For TCR beta, libraries came from iRepertoire HTBI primers and Arm-PCR of CDR3 regions. TCRdb redid the calling of the multiplex PCR reads with MiXCR, one entry per CDR3 protein. The data show some 420,000 distinct CDR3 sequences, with 22% seen just once and roughly 13% held by the top ten. Indicated time point: persistent/refractory GD, antithyroid drugs over 5 years with positive TRAb. Following extraction of RNA from PBMCs, that RNA was used to make the TCR library. The specimen was peripheral blood mononuclear cells (PBMCs), collected when the disease was refractory, from a patient treated with antithyroid drugs. The receptors here all came from a female donor with Graves disease.

This clonotype was detected a few times. The CDR3 DNA follows: TGTGCCTGTCCGACTAGCCTGAACACCGGGGAGCTGTTTTTT. Protein sequence: CACPTSLNTGELFF. V usage is TRBV30 and J usage is TRBJ2-2; 7 nucleotides line up with TRBD2. J was trimmed by 1 base and V by 6 bases; bases with no gene match: 5. The germline V gene has CDR1 GTSNPN and CDR2 SVGIG (reference sequence). The CDR3 spans 14 residues.

This clonotype was recorded many times. V gene TRBV28 combines with J gene TRBJ1-4, with 8 bases that match TRBD1. Per the germline V gene, CDR1 is MDHEN and CDR2 is SYDVKM. This CDR3 has 14 residues. V lost 6 bases, J lost 8 bases, and 8 bases stayed unmatched. The CDR3 loop reads CASSSGQGGEKLFF. DNA of the CDR3: TGTGCCAGCAGCAGCGGACAGGGAGGGGAAAAACTGTTTTTT.

This chain connects TRBV2 to TRBJ2-1; a weak D match, TRBD1 (6 bases). The V gene's germline CDR1 is SNHLY and CDR2 FYNNEI. The CDR3 has 14 residues. The germline V and J ends were trimmed by 7 bases and 6 bases, with 16 bases remaining between them. CDR3 DNA: TGTGCCAGCAAGGACAGAACCAGTTTCAATGAGCAGTTCTTC. Translation gives CASKDRTSFNEQFF.

The rearrangement uses TRBV2 and TRBJ2-1; 9 bases fit TRBD1. This CDR3 comprises 15 residues. Germline V gene lookup returns CDR1 SNHLY and CDR2 FYNNEI. Trimming removed 4 bases from V and 6 bases from J; junction bases left unmatched: 7. CDR3 DNA: TGTGCCAGCAGTGTAAGGACAGGGGACGGCAATGAGCAGTTCTTC. This encodes CASSVRTGDGNEQFF. Using reference TRBV2 and TRBJ2-1 for the parts outside the CDR3, the full variable domain is EPEVTQTPSHQVTQMGQEVILRCVPISNHLYFYWYRQILGQKVEFLVSFYNNEISEKSEIFDDQFSVERPDGSNFTLKIRSTKLEDSAMYFCASSVRTGDGNEQFFGPGTRLTVL.

The chain employs TRBV7-9 and TRBJ1-4, with TRBD1 matching over 10 bases. Germline-derived CDR1 and CDR2 are SEHNR and FQNEAQ (reference sequence). The CDR3 spans 14 residues. The ends lost 5 bases at V and 8 bases at J; junction bases unmatched: 5. CDR3 nucleotide sequence: TGTGCCAGCAGCCGCCGGACAGGGGGGGAAAAACTGTTTTTT. This translates into CASSRRTGGEKLFF.

This clonotype was counted at least ten times. The chain employs TRBV7-9 and TRBJ2-7; 7 bases align to TRBD2. CDR3 length: 13 amino acids. V shed 6 bases, J shed 0 bases, and the junction held 2 bases outside the gene matches. The germline V gene has CDR1 SEHNR and CDR2 FQNEAQ (reference sequence). CDR3 coding DNA: TGTGCCAGCAGGCGGGGGACCTCCTACGAGCAGTACTTC. Amino acid sequence: CASRRGTSYEQYF.

The chain uses TRBV6-9 and TRBJ2-3, with D maybe TRBD2 (5 bases). Germline values: CDR1 MNHGY, CDR2 SVAAGI. The V and J ends lost 3 bases and 4 bases respectively, with 14 bases between them. The CDR3 runs 15 residues. The CDR3 DNA follows: TGTGCCAGCAGTTACTCTGCCGGGATCCCAGATACGCAGTATTTT. Translation: CASSYSAGIPDTQYF.